A selection of T cell receptor beta chains follows, all from one sample in a study of blood T cell repertoires in COVID-19. The repertoire was sequenced with immunoSEQ multiplex PCR; TCRdb's copy has only in-frame clones and lacks some. The repertoire holds 60,000 to 80,000 clones, with roughly 80% as singletons. Sequenced: PBMCs or T cells enriched from blood (not recorded which). The origin of the receptors is a middle-aged woman with acute COVID-19. Both conserved end residues are part of each CDR3. A D gene is named only where the DNA matches it firmly. Clone size is not always given. Where it is, it says once, few, many or a class for expanded clones.

d_call,clone_size,v_call,j_call,cdr3_length,cdr3_aa,cdr3_nt
.,.,TRBV19,TRBJ1-2,14,CASSPPTGNYGYTF,TGTGCCAGTAGTCCCCCGACAGGAAACTATGGCTACACCTTC
.,.,TRBV27,TRBJ2-5,15,CASSHRRGAQETQYF,TGTGCCAGCAGTCACAGGCGAGGAGCCCAAGAGACCCAGTACTTC
.,.,TRBV9,TRBJ1-3,15,CASSPSGNSGNTIYF,TGTGCCAGCAGCCCCTCAGGGAATTCTGGAAACACCATATATTTT
.,.,TRBV4-1,TRBJ2-3,16,CASSRIGTPSTDTQYF,TGCGCCAGCAGCCGCATCGGGACACCTAGCACAGATACGCAGTATTTT
.,.,TRBV14,TRBJ2-5,20,CASSQEGRDRLLAFQETQYF,TGTGCCAGCAGCCAAGAAGGTCGAGACAGGTTATTGGCCTTCCAAGAGACCCAGTACTTC
.,.,TRBV10-2,TRBJ1-1,16,CASSDIGGGVSTEAFF,TGCGCCAGCAGTGATATTGGGGGGGGTGTTAGCACTGAAGCTTTCTTT
TRBD2,few,TRBV19,TRBJ2-3,16,CASSKIAGTSTDTQYF,TGTGCCAGTAGTAAAATAGCGGGAACTAGCACAGATACGCAGTATTTT
.,.,TRBV14,TRBJ1-3,14,CASSQAGAGNTIYF,TGTGCCAGCAGCCAAGCGGGGGCTGGAAACACCATATATTTT
.,.,TRBV3-1/TRBV3-2,TRBJ1-1,12,CASSQGGLGAFF,TGTGCCAGCAGCCAAGGGGGCTTGGGAGCTTTCTTT
TRBD2,.,TRBV6-5,TRBJ2-5,15,CASTGAGGYQETQYF,TGTGCGAGCACCGGGGCGGGAGGATACCAAGAGACCCAGTACTTC
TRBD1,.,TRBV15,TRBJ1-2,16,CATSREVGQGGLGYTF,TGTGCCACCAGCAGAGAGGTCGGACAGGGAGGTCTCGGCTACACCTTC
.,.,TRBV7-9,TRBJ2-3,13,CASSSRGADTQYF,TGTGCCAGCAGCTCCCGGGGGGCGGATACGCAGTATTTT
TRBD1,few,TRBV19,TRBJ2-1,15,CASSPDRGSYNEQFF,TGTGCCAGTAGCCCCGACAGGGGTTCCTACAATGAGCAGTTCTTC
.,few,TRBV9,TRBJ2-1,15,CASSVGLADYNEQFF,TGTGCCAGCAGCGTAGGGCTAGCAGACTACAATGAGCAGTTCTTC
.,.,TRBV7-2,TRBJ2-1,15,CASSLNSRRADEQFF,TGTGCCAGCAGCTTAAATTCCCGGAGGGCCGATGAGCAGTTCTTC